The subject of this entry is one TCR beta chain. The antigen is unknown. Mismatch with germline at one junction end may stem from a read error. Constant-region reverse primers amplified full-length variable regions, followed by semi-nested Nested Universal Primer A PCR. MiXCR, run by TCRdb on the 5' RACE reads, gives a single entry per CDR3 protein. The sample lists some 62,000 distinct CDR3 sequences, less than 25% seen once, with 2.5% to 3.5% in the top ten. Memory CD4+ cells were defined as CD4+CD45RO+CD25-. Study-wide points: Greatest tumor Treg TCR overlap was with tumor naive CD4+ cells.

This CDR3 contains 12 residues. CDR1 is SGHDN and CDR2 is FVKESK in the germline V gene. The receptor was isolated from a female donor with breast cancer. The specimen sequenced was memory CD4+ T cells sorted from a lymph node. Documented subset: memory CD4+ T cells, CD4+CD45RO+CD25-. V usage is TRBV14 and J usage is TRBJ2-7; D gene unclear. The CDR3 region is CASGQTSYEQYF. The CDR3 coding sequence is TGTGCCAGCGGCCAAACTTCCTACGAGCAGTACTTC.